This TCR beta chain appears in the sequencing data of a study of radiation and T cells in renal cell carcinoma. Documented time point: blood 4 weeks post-SBRT, at nephrectomy. Treatment of the sample: 15 Gy SBRT to primary tumor, nephrectomy 4 weeks later. Nephrectomy followed 15 Gy stereotactic body radiation by 4 weeks. The protocol was immunoSEQ multiplex PCR, while the TCRdb copy is restricted to in-frame clones and leaves out a portion. The data show 50,000 to 70,000 clones, about 83% seen once. The germline CDR1 and CDR2 sequences are WNHNN and SYGVQD (reference sequence). The CDR3 runs to 15 residues. V shed 2 bases and J shed 0 bases, with 8 bases lying between them.

Source: blood, taken from a patient whose treatment included radiotherapy and nephrectomy. The clonotype comes from a man between 60 and 70 years old with renal cell carcinoma. J is TRBJ2-4 and V is TRBV10-1; D unclear. The CDR3 spells CASSETVAAKNIQYF. In DNA form, the CDR3 reads TGCGCCAGCAGTGAGACAGTGGCAGCCAAAAACATTCAGTACTTC.